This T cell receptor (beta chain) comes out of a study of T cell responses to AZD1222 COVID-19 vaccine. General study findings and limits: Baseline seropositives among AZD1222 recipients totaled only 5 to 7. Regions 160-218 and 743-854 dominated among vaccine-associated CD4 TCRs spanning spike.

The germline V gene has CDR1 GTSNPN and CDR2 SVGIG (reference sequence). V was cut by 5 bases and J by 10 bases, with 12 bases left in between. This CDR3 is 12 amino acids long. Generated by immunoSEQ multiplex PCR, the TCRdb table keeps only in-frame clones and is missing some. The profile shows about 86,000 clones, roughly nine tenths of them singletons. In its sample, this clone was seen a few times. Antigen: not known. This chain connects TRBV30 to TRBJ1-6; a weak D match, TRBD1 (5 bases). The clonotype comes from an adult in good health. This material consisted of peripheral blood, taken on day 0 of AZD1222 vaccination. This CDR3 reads CAWAQVKSPLHF. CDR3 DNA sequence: TGTGCCTGGGCACAGGTAAAATCACCCCTCCACTTT. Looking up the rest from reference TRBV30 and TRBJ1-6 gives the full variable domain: SQTIHQWPATLVQPVGSPLSLECTVEGTSNPNLYWYRQAAGRGLQLLFYSVGIGQISSEVPQNLSASRPQDRQFILSSKKLLLSDSGFYLCAWAQVKSPLHFGNGTRLTVT.